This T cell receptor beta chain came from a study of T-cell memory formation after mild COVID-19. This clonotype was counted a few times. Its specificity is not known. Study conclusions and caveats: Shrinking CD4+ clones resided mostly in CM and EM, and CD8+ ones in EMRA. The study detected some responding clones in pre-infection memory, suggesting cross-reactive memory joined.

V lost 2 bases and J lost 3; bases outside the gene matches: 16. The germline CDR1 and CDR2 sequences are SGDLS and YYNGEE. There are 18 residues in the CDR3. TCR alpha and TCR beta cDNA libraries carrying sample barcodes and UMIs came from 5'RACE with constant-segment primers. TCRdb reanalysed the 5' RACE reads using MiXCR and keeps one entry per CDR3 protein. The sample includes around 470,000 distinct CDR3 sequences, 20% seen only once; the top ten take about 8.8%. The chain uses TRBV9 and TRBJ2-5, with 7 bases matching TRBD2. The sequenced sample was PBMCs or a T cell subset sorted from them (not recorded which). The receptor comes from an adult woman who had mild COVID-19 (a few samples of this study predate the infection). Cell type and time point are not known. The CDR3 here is CASSVSLVGGSGEETQYF. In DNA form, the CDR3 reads TGTGCCAGCAGCGTTAGTCTGGTCGGCGGGAGCGGGGAAGAGACCCAGTACTTC.